These 18 T cell receptor beta chains came from one sample sequenced in a study of HIV-infected patients and healthy controls (dated by TCRdb to about 2014). Library creation used 5' RACE. The sequencer was an Illumina MiSeq. Using SuperScript III with primers targeting the alpha and beta constant regions, 500 ng of RNA was reverse transcribed. Separate libraries for the alpha and beta chains were generated through chain-specific third strand synthesis that incorporated multiplexing indices. TCRdb redid the processing of the public reads, applying fastp at Q25 and MiXCR, and retained in-frame beta chains. Duplicate CDR3 protein sequences are folded into a single record with the most common DNA and genes. The sample table contains some 6,100 distinct CDR3 sequences; only one count was recorded for roughly 7.4% of them. The ten biggest clones cover 16% of the sample. The study collected follow-up blood from HIV-infected patients roughly three months, about 14 weeks, after antiretroviral therapy began. Whole blood was used without cell fractionation, so all unsorted peripheral T cells were reflected in the repertoire.

The source was blood, collected during antiretroviral therapy. The receptors here all came from an adult with HIV infection.

The genes are TRBV27 and TRBJ2-1, with 8 bases lining up with TRBD2. CDR3 size: 16 residues. V was clipped by 5 bases and J by 4 bases; unmatched bases: 10. Germline values: CDR1 MNHEY, CDR2 SMNVEV (reference sequence). The CDR3 is CASSVVPSGSYNEQFF. In nucleotides, the CDR3 is TGTGCCAGCAGTGTAGTTCCCAGCGGGAGTTACAATGAGCAGTTCTTC.

This clonotype is medium-sized within its sample. The chain combines TRBV4-1 with TRBJ2-7; D is unresolved. The CDR3 spans 13 residues. Trimming took 0 bases from V and 4 from J, leaving 7 bases between them. In germline, CDR1 is MGHRA, CDR2 YSYEKL. Written as DNA, the CDR3 is TGCGCCAGCAGCCAAGATTTGGGTTACGAGCAGTACTTC. It translates to CASSQDLGYEQYF.

By proportion, this clonotype is medium-sized. This chain links TRBV29-1 with TRBJ1-2; a possible D gene is TRBD1 (6 bases). Germline V lookup: CDR1 SQVTM, CDR2 ANQGSEA. This CDR3 has 12 residues. V was trimmed by 6 bases and J by 0 bases, leaving 8 bases between them. The CDR3 loop is CSVRTANYGYTF. As DNA, the CDR3 is TGCAGCGTGAGGACAGCTAACTATGGCTACACCTTC. Full variable domain (remainder filled in from reference TRBV29-1 and TRBJ1-2): SAVISQKPSRDICQRGTSLTIQCQVDSQVTMMFWYRQQPGQSLTLIATANQGSEATYESGFVIDKFPISRPNLTFSTLTVSNMSPEDSSIYLCSVRTANYGYTFGSGTRLTVV.

The chain has TRBV11-2 and TRBJ1-2; 8 bases match TRBD1. The CDR3 extends over 13 amino acids. Germline V gene lookup returns CDR1 SGHAT and CDR2 FQNNGV. The J segment lost 8 bases and the V segment lost 5 bases, leaving 7 bases of the junction unmatched. The CDR3 sequence is CASSQTGAAGYTF. The CDR3 region has the DNA TGTGCCAGCAGCCAGACAGGGGCGGCGGGCTACACCTTC.

This clonotype was seen repeatedly, ten times or more. The V call is TRBV6-1, the J call TRBJ2-5; tentatively, D is TRBD1 or TRBD2 (6 bases each). Trimming shortened V by 3 bases and J by 8 bases, and 16 bases separated the two germline ends. Per germline, CDR1 MNHNS and CDR2 SASEGT. CDR3 length: 14 residues. CDR3 DNA: TGTGCCAGCAGTGAGGGGGCGGGGCCCTCTACCCAGTACTTC. Translating it yields CASSEGAGPSTQYF.

This clonotype came up many times. The chain uses TRBV19 and TRBJ2-1; tentative D call: TRBD2 (6 bases). This CDR3 spans 16 amino acids. CDR1 and CDR2 from the germline V gene are LNHDA and SQIVND (reference sequence). V lost 2 bases and J 7 bases, leaving 18 bases between the germline ends. The CDR3 DNA sequence: TGTGCCAGTAGTATATTTGGCGCAAGTGGGGGGAATGAGCAGTTCTTC. Its translation: CASSIFGASGGNEQFF.

By frequency in the sample, this clonotype is medium-sized. The chain links TRBV25-1 to TRBJ2-2, with D possibly matching TRBD2 (5 bases). V was trimmed by 4 bases and J by 6 bases, leaving 18 bases between them. The CDR3 extends over 16 amino acids. The V gene's germline CDR1 is MGHDK and CDR2 SYGVNS. This chain's CDR3 is CASSGHGGSSAGELFF. As DNA, the CDR3 is TGTGCCAGCAGTGGGCACGGTGGGAGTTCGGCCGGGGAGCTGTTTTTT.

This clonotype was detected many times. The chain has TRBV6-5 and TRBJ2-1; TRBD2 matches at 12 bases. J lost 14 bases, V lost 5 bases, and 7 bases had no gene match. Germline lookup yields CDR1 MNHEY and CDR2 SVGAGI. This CDR3 is built from 13 residues. DNA for the CDR3: TGTGCCAGCAGTCCGACTAGCGGGAGTAGGAAGTTCTTC. Residues: CASSPTSGSRKFF.

This clonotype has ten or more counts. The chain links TRBV5-1 to TRBJ2-1; 8 nucleotides match TRBD2. CDR3 length: 17 residues. Germline V gene sequence: CDR1 SGHRS, CDR2 YFSETQ. Losses at the gene ends were 4 bases for V and 9 bases for J; bases not matched to a gene: 18. The CDR3 sequence is CASSPIAGTGTSGEQFF. In DNA, the CDR3 is TGCGCCAGCAGCCCTATAGCGGGAACCGGCACAAGCGGTGAGCAGTTCTTC.

This clonotype was found many times. The genes are TRBV6-1 and TRBJ1-1, with a possible D match to TRBD1 (5 bases). Germline V gives CDR1 MNHNS, CDR2 SASEGT. The CDR3 is 13 residues long. Deletions cut 6 bases from V and 1 base from J, with 9 bases between. CDR3 sequence: CASREGPNTEAFF. The CDR3 DNA is TGTGCCAGCAGGGAGGGGCCGAACACTGAAGCTTTCTTT.

By sample fraction, this clonotype is medium-sized. The genes are TRBV28 and TRBJ2-5, with D perhaps matching TRBD2 (6 bases). Germline values: CDR1 MDHEN, CDR2 SYDVKM. This CDR3 has 17 amino acids. Trimming cost V 3 bases and J 4 bases, with 21 bases left between them. The chain's CDR3 is CASSFALEKAGRETQYF. As DNA, the CDR3 is TGTGCCAGCAGTTTTGCCCTCGAGAAAGCGGGCCGAGAGACCCAGTACTTC.

This clonotype is categorized as medium-sized. This sequence joins TRBV7-6 and TRBJ1-5; D is uncertain. The CDR3 has 16 amino acids. Germline CDR1 reads SGHVS; CDR2 reads FNYEAQ. V lost 5 bases to trimming and J lost 6 bases, with 20 bases between them. CDR3 sequence (DNA): TGTGCCAGCAGCCCGTCCGGCCAAGGGTGGGGTCAGCCCCAGCATTTT. Translation gives CASSPSGQGWGQPQHF.

This clonotype qualifies as medium-sized (0.01 to 0.1%). One end of the junction does not line up with germline, which may come from a read error. The rearrangement uses TRBV7-7 and TRBJ2-7, with no clear D. This CDR3 is built from 13 residues. Per the germline V gene, CDR1 is SSHAT and CDR2 is FNYEAQ (reference sequence). In DNA form, the CDR3 reads TGTGCTAGCAGCATTGACCCCTACTACGAGCAGTACTTC. It specifies CASSIDPYYEQYF.

This clonotype counts as medium-sized. The chain uses TRBV7-2 and TRBJ2-3; D is perhaps TRBD2 (7 bases). Germline assignment: CDR1 SGHTA and CDR2 FQGNSA. This CDR3 comprises 17 residues. V gave up 6 bases and J gave up 0 bases, with 19 bases separating them. Written as DNA, the CDR3 is TGTGCCAGCAGGGGGCTAGCTGAGGGGGGGAGCACAGATACGCAGTATTTT. Amino acids: CASRGLAEGGSTDTQYF. Supplemented by reference TRBV7-2 and TRBJ2-3, the full variable domain reads GAGVSQSPSNKVTEKGKDVELRCDPISGHTALYWYRQSLGQGLEFLIYFQGNSAPDKSGLPSDRFSAERTGGSVSTLTIQRTQQEDSAVYLCASRGLAEGGSTDTQYFGPGTRLTVL.

By share, this clonotype ranks as medium-sized (0.01 to 0.1%). V and J are TRBV20-1 and TRBJ1-1; no clear D gene. Per the germline V gene, CDR1 is DFQATT and CDR2 is SNEGSKA (reference sequence). Trimming left V 7 bases short and J 1 base short, with 16 bases between. This CDR3 has 14 residues. Written as DNA, the CDR3 is TGCAGTGTCAGAGGACTGGATTGGAACACTGAAGCTTTCTTT. Its protein product is CSVRGLDWNTEAFF.

This clonotype is deemed large. The CDR3 nucleotides are TGCGCCAGCAGCCAAGATTTGGGACTGGAATATGGCTACACCTTC. Translating it yields CASSQDLGLEYGYTF. V gene TRBV4-1 combines with J gene TRBJ1-2, with D perhaps matching TRBD1 (5 bases). In germline, CDR1 is MGHRA, CDR2 YSYEKL. The V end was cut by 0 bases, the J end by 5 bases, with 13 bases between. The CDR3 totals 15 residues.

This clonotype was observed at least ten times. The chain uses TRBV10-2 and TRBJ2-5; perhaps TRBD2 as D (6 bases). The CDR3 has 14 residues. Deletions cut 6 bases from V and 2 bases from J, with 13 bases between. Germline V gene data show CDR1 as WSHSY and CDR2 as SAAADI. CDR3 sequence (DNA): TGCGCCAGCAGCCCCGGGACTTTGCAAGAGACCCAGTACTTC. Its protein is CASSPGTLQETQYF.

In this sample, this clonotype turned up many times. This rearrangement joins TRBV29-1 to TRBJ2-7, with TRBD1 as a possible D gene (6 bases). The CDR3 runs 14 residues. Trimming pared 2 bases from V and 4 bases from J, leaving 15 bases between. The germline gives CDR1 SQVTM, CDR2 ANQGSEA. CDR3 DNA sequence: TGCAGCGTTGAATTCCCAGGGGCAGTGTACGAGCAGTACTTC. This sequence encodes CSVEFPGAVYEQYF.